This TCR beta chain came from a study of OX40 agonist ivuxolimab in advanced cancers. Regarding the complete study: Ivuxolimab, which targeted the costimulatory receptor OX40 (CD134), was an agonistic, fully human IgG2 monoclonal antibody. Among the approximately 50 dose-escalation patients, about 19 had hepatocellular carcinoma, 15 melanoma, 9 renal cell carcinoma and 9 head and neck cancer. Intravenous ivuxolimab was administered to patients every 2 weeks at six dose levels: 0.01, 0.1, 0.3, 1.5, 3 and 10 mg/kg. Patients were allowed to have had prior anti-PD-1, anti-PD-L1 or anti-CTLA-4 therapy, and about 40% of the dose-escalation patients had been treated with checkpoint inhibitors. The purpose of peripheral TCRbeta sequencing was to test whether ivuxolimab changed TCR sequence diversity and led to clonal T-cell expansion. Partial responses occurred in three dose-escalation patients: two with cutaneous melanoma and one with hepatocellular carcinoma. In the dose-escalation cohort, around 80% of patients were male, and the mean age was roughly 56 years with a range of roughly 23 to 79. The paper describes the monotherapy dose-escalation part (N = 52 patients) of the phase I trial of ivuxolimab.

Remarks on this clone: It has no known antigen specificity. No base quality information exists; no much larger clone differs at one position.

Overall results and qualifications from the work: At doses from 0.1 to 3.0 mg/kg, clonal expansion was seen in both CD4+ and CD8+ blood T cells between baseline and week 6. After ivuxolimab, expanded clones were on average more numerous among CD8+ T cells than among CD4+ T cells. The antigen specificity of the peripheral T cells that underwent clonal expansion was not determined. Low levels of normalized T-cell clonal expansion were also seen in some nonresponding patients. In partial responders in the 0.1-3.0 mg/kg groups, normalized peripheral clonal expansion was found to be among the lowest, especially among CD8+ T cells.

In the germline V gene, CDR1 corresponds to KGHSH and CDR2 to LQKENI. V is cut by 3 bases and J by 8 bases, and the space between the germline ends is 8 bases. The CDR3, from cysteine to phenylalanine, totals 12 residues. Left in the record is the CDR3 DNA by itself, 36 bases read in frame from the first base. Patients with autoimmune disease history or receiving systemic immunosuppression were excluded from the trial. Peripheral blood for TCR sequencing was drawn from every dose cohort at baseline, at cycle 4 day 1 and at cycle 7 day 1. Samples were obtained from an open-label, multicenter, first-in-human phase I dose-escalation trial of ivuxolimab. The trial enrolled adults with locally advanced or metastatic head and neck squamous cell, hepatocellular, melanoma or renal cell carcinoma. Before TCR sequencing, CD4+ and CD8+ T cells were separately sorted from peripheral blood. To sequence the TCRbeta CDR3 region, genomic DNA was isolated from the sorted cells. The immunoSEQ Assay was used to sequence the TCRbeta CDR3 regions. Drawn from immuneACCESS, this table holds only the in-frame rearrangements with V and J called that TCRdb kept. Clones are partly lost; checked studies trace under half to an unresolved V gene and leave the rest unexplained. This sample gives 85,000 to 90,000 clones in total; approximately 85% of them show up just once. The top ten clonotypes cover 0.22% of the sample.

The chain links TRBV18 with TRBJ2-1, with the identity of the D gene unclear. This clonotype originated in an adult with an advanced solid tumor such as melanoma, head and neck, liver or kidney cancer. The sequencing used CD4+ or CD8+ T cells sorted from blood, collected in a trial of the OX40 agonist ivuxolimab. The bases are TGTGCCAGCTCACCCAGTTCAGATGAGCAGTTCTTC. This codes for CASSPSSDEQFF.